This T cell receptor (beta chain) was recovered during a study of blood T cell repertoires in COVID-19. Sequenced by immunoSEQ multiplex PCR; TCRdb stores in-frame clones only, minus some. The repertoire holds more than 250,000 clones, with roughly 86% as singletons. Germline V gene data show CDR1 as WSHSY and CDR2 as SAAADI. CDR3 length: 15 residues. V was clipped by 6 bases and J by 4 bases; unmatched bases: 9. The sample consisted of peripheral blood. The V and J genes are TRBV10-2 and TRBJ1-3, with 7 bases lining up with TRBD1. The source is a human donor in a cohort sampled during active COVID-19. CDR3 amino acids: CASSAHRGSGNTIYF. The CDR3, as DNA: TGCGCCAGCAGCGCCCACAGGGGATCCGGAAACACCATATATTTT.